What follows are 15 T cell receptor beta chains derived from one specimen sequenced in a study of cytomegalovirus exposure and HLA in healthy donors (TCRdb year 2017). The library was generated by the immunoSEQ multiplex PCR assay. For the multiplex PCR, a mixture combining 60 forward primers for TCR Vbeta segments and 13 reverse primers for TCR Jbeta segments was used. The clones in this table, taken by TCRdb from immuneACCESS, are in-frame only. Not every clone is retained; where verified, under half of the shortfall comes from an unresolved V gene, and the cause of the rest is unknown. The sample contains 90,000 to 110,000 clones, roughly 12% of them found a single time. Approximately 15% of the sample lies in the top ten. What was sequenced was PBMCs. The receptor set was obtained from a middle-aged man in good health and CMV-seropositive.

This clone was observed a few times. The chain is built from TRBV28 and TRBJ2-3, with 11 bases identical to TRBD2. The CDR3 covers 16 residues. V shed 5 bases, J shed 3 bases, and the junction held 7 bases outside the gene matches. Germline CDR1 is MDHEN and CDR2 is SYDVKM. The CDR3 region is CASSTPSSGRTDTQYF. The CDR3 nucleotides are TGTGCCAGCAGTACACCATCTAGCGGGAGGACAGATACGCAGTATTTT.

The rearrangement joins TRBV10-1 to TRBJ2-1, with 8 bases matching TRBD1. The CDR3 runs 17 residues. V dropped 3 bases and J dropped 4; count of bases not matched to a gene: 11. Germline values: CDR1 WNHNN, CDR2 SYGVQD (reference sequence). In nucleotides, the CDR3 is TGCGCCAGCAGTGACTCAGCCGGGACAGGAGATTACAATGAGCAGTTCTTC. Amino acids: CASSDSAGTGDYNEQFF.

The CDR3 DNA sequence: TGCGCCAGCAGCTTGGGGTATAGGGGGCCTGGAAACACCATATATTTT. Translated: CASSLGYRGPGNTIYF. V usage is TRBV5-1 and J usage is TRBJ1-3, with 7 nucleotides matching TRBD1. The CDR3 has 16 amino acids. The ends lost 0 bases at V and 2 bases at J; junction bases unmatched: 5. Germline V gene data show CDR1 as SGHRS and CDR2 as YFSETQ.

The J gene is TRBJ2-2, the V gene TRBV27, with 8 bases identical to TRBD2. Germline V lookup: CDR1 MNHEY, CDR2 SMNVEV (reference sequence). The ends lost 2 bases at V and 9 bases at J; junction bases unmatched: 8. This CDR3 has 15 amino acids. This CDR3 reads CASSLELAEARELFF. For the CDR3, the DNA is TGTGCCAGCAGTTTAGAACTAGCGGAAGCCCGGGAGCTGTTTTTT.

This clone was recorded a few times. Other DNA sequences in the sample encode the same CDR3. The chain joins TRBV5-1 to TRBJ2-1; tentatively, D is TRBD2 (6 bases). Germline V lookup: CDR1 SGHRS, CDR2 YFSETQ. This CDR3 region has 15 residues. The V gene lost 5 bases and the J gene lost 9 bases, with 21 bases spanning the gap. CDR3 in amino acids: CASRPDAGNPGEQFF. The CDR3 nucleotides read TGCGCCAGCAGACCCGACGCGGGGAACCCAGGTGAGCAGTTCTTC.

This clone was detected a few times. It is likely a read error, because the conserved phenylalanine at the end of the CDR3 is missing. This chain joins TRBV30 and TRBJ1-1; no definite D call. Germline CDR1 is GTSNPN and CDR2 is SVGIG (reference sequence). The CDR3 length is 13 residues. CDR3 nucleotide sequence: TGTGCCTGGAGTGTGCTCATGAAAACTGAAGCTTTCTTG. It specifies CAWSVLMKTEAFL.

This clone came up a few times. In DNA form, the CDR3 reads TGTGCCAGCAGTCGACAGGGAAGCAATCAGCCCCAGCATTTT. It is translated as CASSRQGSNQPQHF. This rearrangement joins TRBV28 to TRBJ1-5; 7 nucleotides match TRBD1. Trimming at V came to 5 bases and at J to 1 base, leaving 2 bases not matched to a gene. The CDR3 sequence is 14 residues long. Germline V gene data show CDR1 as MDHEN and CDR2 as SYDVKM. The whole variable domain, filled in from reference TRBV28 and TRBJ1-5, reads DVKVTQSSRYLVKRTGEKVFLECVQDMDHENMFWYRQDPGLGLRLIYFSYDVKMKEKGDIPEGYSVSREKKERFSLILESASTNQTSMYLCASSRQGSNQPQHFGDGTRLSIL.

The chain couples TRBV27 to TRBJ2-7; a possible D gene is TRBD2 (6 bases). Per germline, CDR1 MNHEY and CDR2 SMNVEV (reference sequence). CDR3 length: 15 residues. The V end lost 2 bases, the J end lost 2 bases, and 13 bases lay between the germline ends. The DNA of the CDR3 is TGTGCCAGCAGTTTAAGTGCGGGACGACCCTACGAGCAGTACTTC. This encodes CASSLSAGRPYEQYF.

CDR3 nucleotide sequence: TGTGCCATCAGTGAGTCCCGGTTATACGAGCAGTACTTC. Translating it yields CAISESRLYEQYF. The chain combines TRBV10-3 with TRBJ2-7; D not resolved. Germline CDR1 ENHRY, CDR2 SYGVKD. V gave up 0 bases and J gave up 4 bases, with 7 bases separating them. This CDR3 contains 13 residues.

This clone has just a few counts. The J gene is TRBJ1-6, the V gene TRBV6-5, with unresolved D. Trimming pared 8 bases from V and 0 bases from J, leaving 8 bases between. Per the germline V gene, CDR1 is MNHEY and CDR2 is SVGAGI. The CDR3 covers 14 residues. CDR3 DNA: TGTGCCAGCGGCCCCCACTCCTATAATTCACCCCTCCACTTT. It specifies CASGPHSYNSPLHF.

A few counts support this clone. The rearrangement links TRBV28 to TRBJ1-5; possibly TRBD1 for D (5 bases). V gave up 6 bases and J gave up 5 bases, with 11 bases separating them. From germline, CDR1 is MDHEN and CDR2 SYDVKM. This CDR3 has 13 amino acids. The CDR3, as DNA: TGTGCCAGCAGCTCCCCAGGGTATCAGCCCCAGCATTTT. Translation gives CASSSPGYQPQHF.

The chain is built from TRBV27 and TRBJ2-7, with 7 bases fitting TRBD2. Germline V CDR1 and CDR2: MNHEY, SMNVEV (reference sequence). The CDR3 totals 12 residues. The V and J ends lost 5 bases and 4 bases, in that order; junction bases with no gene match: 2. The DNA of the CDR3 is TGTGCCAGCAGTAGCGGGATGTACGAGCAGTACTTC. It is translated as CASSSGMYEQYF.

The chain uses TRBV7-2 and TRBJ1-1, with D possibly TRBD1 on 6 matching bases. This CDR3 region has 13 residues. Deletions cut 5 bases from V and 7 bases from J, with 14 bases between. In germline, CDR1 is SGHTA, CDR2 FQGNSA. CDR3 protein: CASSLNLQGEAFF. DNA for the CDR3: TGTGCCAGCAGCCTAAACTTACAGGGTGAAGCTTTCTTT.

This clone was seen a handful of times. The V call is TRBV30, the J call TRBJ2-3; D might be TRBD2 (5 bases). Trimming took 3 bases from V and 0 from J, leaving 13 bases between them. This CDR3 has 15 residues. Germline CDR1 and CDR2: GTSNPN and SVGIG (reference sequence). CDR3 region: CAWRPRLSSTDTQYF. Written as DNA, the CDR3 is TGTGCCTGGAGACCCCGACTATCCAGCACAGATACGCAGTATTTT. Combining the CDR3 with reference TRBV30 and TRBJ2-3 gives the whole variable domain SQTIHQWPATLVQPVGSPLSLECTVEGTSNPNLYWYRQAAGRGLQLLFYSVGIGQISSEVPQNLSASRPQDRQFILSSKKLLLSDSGFYLCAWRPRLSSTDTQYFGPGTRLTVL.

There are many counts of this clone. This chain's CDR3 is CASSVGLLGEQYF. CDR3 nucleotide sequence: TGTGCCAGCAGTGTGGGACTTCTCGGGGAGCAGTACTTC. The J gene is TRBJ2-7, the V gene TRBV6-1, with D perhaps matching TRBD2 (6 bases). Germline loops: CDR1 MNHNS, CDR2 SASEGT. Trimming took 4 bases from V and 7 from J, leaving 14 bases between them. The CDR3 totals 13 residues.